Listed here are 28 T cell receptor beta chains from one sample, sequenced in a study of T cell responses to AZD1222 COVID-19 vaccine (dated by TCRdb to the early 2020s). The meaning of the sample's time point label: about 28 days (+/-7) after the second vaccine dose. To prepare the library, the immunoSEQ multiplex PCR assay was applied. TCRdb stores this immuneACCESS table with in-frame sequences only. Part of the clones is absent; in the studies checked, under half of the shortfall reflects unresolved V genes, and no reason is known for the rest. The sample records more than 90,000 clones, around 89% of which are singletons. The ten top clones hold about 7.1% of the sample. The sequenced sample was peripheral blood, obtained 28 days after the second AZD1222 dose. The receptors were gathered from an adult who received the AZD1222 COVID-19 vaccine.

The chain couples TRBV3-1 (or the pseudogene TRBV3-2) to TRBJ1-3, with 7 bases matching TRBD1. Germline-derived CDR1 and CDR2 are LGHDT and YNNKEL (reference sequence). This CDR3 is built from 16 residues. V lost 4 bases, J lost 4 bases, and 10 bases stayed unmatched. The CDR3 spells CASSRTHQGVGNTIYF. For the CDR3, the DNA is TGTGCCAGCAGCCGCACCCATCAGGGGGTCGGAAACACCATATATTTT.

The chain joins TRBV4-1 to TRBJ1-2, with 7 bases identical to TRBD1. Germline trimming cut 4 bases from V and 2 bases from J; bases unmatched to any gene: 7. This CDR3 has 15 amino acids. Germline CDR1 is MGHRA and CDR2 is YSYEKL. CDR3 sequence (DNA): TGCGCCAGCAGCCTCCGGACAGGTGACAACTATGGCTACACCTTC. Translating it yields CASSLRTGDNYGYTF.

The chain recombines TRBV5-1 with TRBJ1-1; D is unclear. From germline, CDR1 is SGHRS and CDR2 YFSETQ. V shed 4 bases and J shed 1 base, with 5 bases lying between them. The CDR3 has 12 residues. The chain's CDR3 is CASSQGNTEAFF. The CDR3 DNA is TGCGCCAGCAGCCAAGGGAACACTGAAGCTTTCTTT. The full variable domain, its missing parts supplied by reference TRBV5-1 and TRBJ1-1, is KAGVTQTPRYLIKTRGQQVTLSCSPISGHRSVSWYQQTPGQGLQFLFEYFSETQRNKGNFPGRFSGRQFSNSRSEMNVSTLELGDSALYLCASSQGNTEAFFGQGTRLTVV.

The chain combines TRBV7-2 with TRBJ2-1; D is tentatively TRBD1 or TRBD2 (5 bases each). CDR3 size: 12 residues. V was pared by 5 bases and J by 9 bases, with 11 bases between. The germline V gene has CDR1 SGHTA and CDR2 FQGNSA. This chain's CDR3 is CASSVYGGEQFF. The CDR3 DNA follows: TGTGCCAGCAGCGTATATGGGGGTGAGCAGTTCTTC.

The table lists this clone with a count of one. The chain carries TRBV11-3 and TRBJ1-1; 11 bases are shared with TRBD1. The CDR3 has 14 residues. Germline lookup yields CDR1 SGHNT and CDR2 YENEEA. V gave up 5 bases and J gave up 4 bases; unmatched junction bases: 3. The CDR3 spells CASSAGTGGTEAFF. The CDR3 coding sequence is TGTGCCAGCAGCGCAGGGACAGGGGGCACTGAAGCTTTCTTT.

This sequence joins TRBV4-2 and TRBJ2-6; D uncertain. The CDR3 is 17 residues long. V was cut by 1 base and J by 0 bases, with 10 bases left in between. Germline V gene sequence: CDR1 LGHNA, CDR2 YNFKEQ. The CDR3 DNA is TGTGCCAGCAGCCAAGTGTCTTGGGGCTCTGGGGCCAACGTCCTGACTTTC. It yields the protein CASSQVSWGSGANVLTF.

The chain has TRBV10-2 and TRBJ1-2, with a tentative D call TRBD1 (6 bases). The CDR3 sequence is 14 residues long. Trimming shortened V by 7 bases and J by 4 bases, and 16 bases separated the two germline ends. Germline CDR1 and CDR2: WSHSY and SAAADI. The CDR3 loop is CASKVQGVSYGYTF. The CDR3, as DNA: TGCGCCAGCAAGGTACAGGGTGTCTCCTATGGCTACACCTTC.

The chain recombines TRBV13 with TRBJ1-1, with 9 bases matching TRBD1. The CDR3 covers 15 residues. V shed 3 bases, J shed 3 bases, and the junction held 5 bases outside the gene matches. Germline V gene sequence: CDR1 PRHDT, CDR2 FYEKMQ (reference sequence). In nucleotides, the CDR3 is TGTGCCAGCAGCTTCAAACAGGGGGCGTACACTGAAGCTTTCTTT. Translated: CASSFKQGAYTEAFF.

This chain joins TRBV5-6 and TRBJ2-7, with D unresolved. The CDR3 contains 14 residues. Per the germline V gene, CDR1 is SGHDT and CDR2 is YYEEEE. V lost 4 bases to trimming and J lost 2 bases, with 13 bases between them. CDR3 loop: CASSMGRGPYEQYF. As DNA, the CDR3 is TGTGCCAGCAGCATGGGCCGTGGACCCTACGAGCAGTACTTC.

CDR3 protein: CASSLALQVYGYTF. DNA of the CDR3: TGTGCCAGCAGCTTGGCCTTGCAGGTCTATGGCTACACCTTC. The chain is built from TRBV5-5 and TRBJ1-2, with D hard to call. CDR1 is SGHKS and CDR2 is YYEKEE in the germline V gene (reference sequence). CDR3 length: 14 residues. Trimming removed 0 bases at V and 4 bases at J, with 10 bases between.

The chain carries TRBV7-9 and TRBJ1-1; D perhaps matches TRBD1 (6 bases). There are 17 residues in the CDR3. Trimming removed 5 bases from V and 6 bases from J, with 25 bases in between. CDR1 and CDR2 (germline): SEHNR, FQNEAQ (reference sequence). CDR3 sequence (DNA): TGTGCCAGCAGCCCCAATATACCAACAGGGTGGAGGTCTGAAGCTTTCTTT. Its translation: CASSPNIPTGWRSEAFF. The entire variable domain, with the rest obtained from reference TRBV7-9 and TRBJ1-1, is as follows: DTGVSQNPRHKITKRGQNVTFRCDPISEHNRLYWYRQTLGQGPEFLTYFQNEAQLEKSRLLSDRFSAERPKGSFSTLEIQRTEQGDSAMYLCASSPNIPTGWRSEAFFGQGTRLTVV.

The rearrangement links TRBV4-1 to TRBJ2-1, with D perhaps assigned TRBD1 or TRBD2 (6 bases each). The V and J ends lost 0 bases and 1 base respectively, with 19 bases between them. This CDR3 is 19 amino acids long. Per the germline V gene, CDR1 is MGHRA and CDR2 is YSYEKL. CDR3 sequence reads: CASSQDRQRGRRSYNEQFF. CDR3 nucleotide sequence: TGCGCCAGCAGCCAAGATCGCCAAAGGGGGAGGAGATCCTACAATGAGCAGTTCTTC.

The CDR3 region has the DNA TGTGCCAGCAGTTTATGGCAGAGCAATCAGCCCCAGCATTTT. This gives the protein CASSLWQSNQPQHF. The chain carries TRBV28 and TRBJ1-5; D gene ambiguous. V shed 0 bases and J shed 1 base, with 4 bases lying between them. CDR3 length: 14 residues. Germline loops: CDR1 MDHEN, CDR2 SYDVKM.

J is TRBJ2-5 and V is TRBV9; D may be TRBD2 (5 bases). V gave up 4 bases and J gave up 5 bases, with 9 bases separating them. CDR1 is SGDLS, CDR2 YYNGEE, per germline. The CDR3 runs to 12 residues. In nucleotides, the CDR3 is TGTGCCAGCAGCCGGGGTATCGAGACCCAGTACTTC. As protein: CASSRGIETQYF.

The chain joins TRBV7-9 to TRBJ2-7; 10 bases match TRBD2. The CDR3 has 18 amino acids. J was trimmed by 0 bases and V by 3 bases; bases with no gene match: 11. CDR1 is SEHNR and CDR2 is FQNEAQ in the germline V gene (reference sequence). The chain's CDR3 is CASSFWSSGRVSSYEQYF. The CDR3 DNA is TGTGCCAGCAGCTTCTGGTCTAGCGGGAGAGTAAGCTCCTACGAGCAGTACTTC. Filled out from reference TRBV7-9 and TRBJ2-7, the complete variable domain reads DTGVSQNPRHKITKRGQNVTFRCDPISEHNRLYWYRQTLGQGPEFLTYFQNEAQLEKSRLLSDRFSAERPKGSFSTLEIQRTEQGDSAMYLCASSFWSSGRVSSYEQYFGPGTRLTVT.

The gene calls are TRBV18 and TRBJ2-5, with 7 nucleotides matching TRBD1. The V gene end was trimmed by 3 bases and the J gene end by 3 bases; junction bases not matched to a gene: 7. This CDR3 region has 15 residues. Germline-derived CDR1 and CDR2 are KGHSH and LQKENI. The DNA for the CDR3 is TGTGCCAGCTCACCCCCGGGACAGTGGGAAGAGACCCAGTACTTC. Translated: CASSPPGQWEETQYF.

This chain links TRBV19 with TRBJ1-1, with a weak D call TRBD1 (6 bases). Trimming took off 6 bases at V and 1 base at J, with 12 bases between the two ends. CDR1 is LNHDA, CDR2 SQIVND, per germline (reference sequence). The CDR3 totals 14 residues. This chain's CDR3 is CASRAWTENTEAFF. In DNA, the CDR3 is TGTGCCAGTAGGGCTTGGACAGAGAACACTGAAGCTTTCTTT.

The V call is TRBV5-1, the J call TRBJ2-7; possibly TRBD1 for D (5 bases). CDR3 length equals 16 residues. Germline V CDR1 and CDR2: SGHRS, YFSETQ. The V end was cut by 7 bases, the J end by 3 bases, with 23 bases between. CDR3 nucleotide sequence: TGCGCCAGCGCGCGACGACAAATGACAGATTTCTACGAGCAGTACTTC. It translates to CASARRQMTDFYEQYF.

V and J are TRBV5-6 and TRBJ1-2, with D tentatively TRBD1 (5 bases). With 5 bases removed from V and 4 bases from J, the gap between germline ends came to 18 bases. Germline lookup yields CDR1 SGHDT and CDR2 YYEEEE. The CDR3 spans 15 residues. CDR3 residues: CASRTEGNLGYGYTF. The DNA for the CDR3 is TGTGCCAGCAGGACAGAGGGGAATTTAGGCTATGGCTACACCTTC.

This chain links TRBV5-5 with TRBJ1-1; D is perhaps TRBD1 (5 bases). The CDR3 totals 14 residues. Germline CDR1 SGHKS, CDR2 YYEKEE (reference sequence). V lost 1 base and J 1 base, leaving 8 bases between the germline ends. DNA of the CDR3: TGTGCCAGCAGCTTGACGACAGCGAACACTGAAGCTTTCTTT. Residues: CASSLTTANTEAFF.

The genes are TRBV19 and TRBJ2-1; 7 bases fit TRBD1. The CDR3 runs 15 residues. V was clipped by 6 bases and J by 4 bases; unmatched bases: 9. Germline V CDR1 and CDR2: LNHDA, SQIVND (reference sequence). CDR3 DNA: TGTGCCAGTAGCGTCACCGGGACAGAATACAATGAGCAGTTCTTC. Translated, it gives CASSVTGTEYNEQFF.

V gene TRBV27 combines with J gene TRBJ2-3; 8 bases fit TRBD1. V lost 8 bases to trimming and J lost 0 bases; unmatched junction nucleotides: 7. Germline CDR1 MNHEY, CDR2 SMNVEV (reference sequence). CDR3 size: 15 residues. Written as DNA, the CDR3 is TGTGCCAGCCAGGGGGCAGACCTCAGCACAGATACGCAGTATTTT. Translation gives CASQGADLSTDTQYF.

The chain uses TRBV28 and TRBJ2-1; 9 bases align to TRBD2. Unmatched junction bases numbered 16, after V lost 6 bases and J lost 7 bases. Germline V CDR1 and CDR2: MDHEN, SYDVKM. The CDR3 runs 17 residues. The DNA of the CDR3 is TGTGCCAGCAGCCACAGCCCCGGGACTAGCAGGGGGAATGAGCAGTTCTTC. It yields the protein CASSHSPGTSRGNEQFF.

V gene TRBV5-1 combines with J gene TRBJ1-1; D is ambiguous. Germline lookup yields CDR1 SGHRS and CDR2 YFSETQ. This CDR3 is built from 13 residues. V was shortened by 0 bases and J by 7 bases, with 10 bases between the two germline ends. CDR3 DNA sequence: TGCGCCAGCAGCTTGGTACAGTCTTTTGAAGCTTTCTTT. Its translation: CASSLVQSFEAFF.

This clone occurred once. The chain employs TRBV27 and TRBJ1-5; a possible D gene is TRBD1 (6 bases). Germline-derived CDR1 and CDR2 are MNHEY and SMNVEV (reference sequence). The V and J ends lost 3 bases and 1 base respectively, with 7 bases between them. The CDR3 covers 14 residues. Here the CDR3 DNA reads TGTGCCAGCAGTTTCGACAGGAGCAATCAGCCCCAGCATTTT. Encoded protein: CASSFDRSNQPQHF.

The V gene is TRBV29-1, the J gene TRBJ2-2; perhaps TRBD2 as D (5 bases). Germline V gene sequence: CDR1 SQVTM, CDR2 ANQGSEA. CDR3 length: 12 amino acids. V gave up 5 bases and J gave up 3 bases, with 7 bases separating them. Written as DNA, the CDR3 is TGCAGCGTTCCGCGGGACACCGGGGAGCTGTTTTTT. Its translation: CSVPRDTGELFF.

This chain links TRBV15 with TRBJ2-7; D may be TRBD1 or TRBD2 (5 bases each). Trimming removed 4 bases at V and 6 bases at J, with 22 bases between. CDR3 size: 16 residues. Germline V gene lookup returns CDR1 LNHNV and CDR2 YYDKDF (reference sequence). The CDR3, as DNA: TGTGCCACCAGCACGCCGTTGGGACGTGGTCCCCCCGAGCAGTACTTC. This encodes CATSTPLGRGPPEQYF.

The chain couples TRBV5-8 to TRBJ1-5; D is uncertain. Per germline, CDR1 SGHTS and CDR2 YDEGEE. V shed 1 base and J shed 5 bases, with 10 bases lying between them. The CDR3 consists of 14 residues. The CDR3 DNA reads TGTGCCAGCAGCTTGAGGACCGCATATCAGCCCCAGCATTTT. This encodes CASSLRTAYQPQHF.